This T cell receptor beta chain is from a study of blood T cell repertoires in COVID-19. Across the study: Sources were T cells, B-cell-depleted T cells, or PBMCs; the material itself was cDNA or gDNA.

The CDR3 spans 13 residues. V gave up 3 bases and J gave up 9 bases, with 12 bases separating them. Germline-derived CDR1 and CDR2 are MNHNY and SVGAGI (reference sequence). TCRdb's table, derived via immunoSEQ multiplex PCR, lists solely in-frame clones and lacks some. Of approximately 210,000 clones listed, approximately 91% were seen once; the top ten hold about 5%. The receptor was isolated from a woman in her 40s with acute or convalescent COVID-19. The material sequenced was peripheral blood. The J gene is TRBJ2-1, the V gene TRBV6-6; D is perhaps TRBD2 (5 bases). CDR3 DNA: TGTGCCAGCAGTTATCGTACTGAGGGTGAGCAGTTCTTC. It yields the protein CASSYRTEGEQFF.